This T cell receptor beta chain comes out of a study of CXCR3-negative and CXCR3-positive naive CD8 T cells. Across the whole study: Summed over all libraries, TRB reads came to 110 million to 150 million, with about 1.5 +/- 0.3 million per library. General study points: TRB CDR3s of CXCR3-positive naive cells were more hydrophobic than those of CXCR3-negative naive cells.

Via 5' RACE with UMI labels, TRB cDNA libraries were prepared. TCRdb processed the 5' RACE reads again and assigns one entry to each CDR3 protein, with no DNA. This sample's table reports about 90,000 distinct CDR3 sequences. The germline V gene encodes CDR1 MNHNY and CDR2 SVGAGI (reference sequence). The CDR3 consists of 15 residues. To note about this clonotype: Its antigen is unknown.

This TCR was sampled from a human donor in good health. Some clones in this sample may be carry-over from other donors' samples. This chain joins TRBV6-6 and TRBJ2-1; TCRdb gives TRBD2 as the D gene, but with no DNA this cannot be confirmed. The sample consisted of naive CXCR3- CD8+ T cells from blood. The subset here: CD45RO-CCR7+CD27+CD95- naive CD8+ T cells lacking CXCR3 (TNR3-). This CDR3 is CASSSLAGGGDEQFF.